This T cell receptor (beta chain) was obtained from a study of blood T cell repertoires in COVID-19. About the research overall: Acute and convalescent COVID-19 specimens originated in the United States, Italy and Spain.

Authors' methods: Using reference gene primer amplification, nucleated cell counts were estimated. Assay used: immunoSEQ multiplex PCR; TCRdb lists only in-frame clones, some missing. V and J calls and clone size are as listed in that table; D and trimming were resolved from the DNA. The data show some 68,000 clones, around 87% seen once. CDR3 length: 16 amino acids. From germline, CDR1 is MNHNS and CDR2 SASEGT. V was pared by 1 base and J by 4 bases, with 8 bases of the junction left unmatched. The chain uses TRBV6-1 and TRBJ2-5, with 8 bases identical to TRBD2. The sample was peripheral blood. This TCR was sampled from a man in his forties or fifties with acute or convalescent COVID-19. In DNA, the CDR3 is TGTGCCAGCAGTGAAGTGGGATTAGCGGGACCAGAGACCCAGTACTTC. Amino acid sequence: CASSEVGLAGPETQYF.